These 25 T cell receptor beta chains originate from one sample sequenced in a study of T cell repertoires in cytomegalovirus infection. TCRdb recomputed calls from the reads with MiXCR, one row per CDR3 protein. This repertoire shows roughly 630,000 distinct CDR3 sequences, more than 20% found once; its top ten account for 7.5% to 9%. What was sequenced was CD8+ T cells from PBMCs. The receptors here all came from a human donor in good health (CMV status not recorded). Some clones in this sample may be carry-over from other donors' samples.

This clonotype was detected a few times. The V gene is TRBV7-8, the J gene TRBJ1-1; 10 nucleotides align to TRBD1. CDR1 is SGHVS, CDR2 FQNEAQ, per germline. The V segment lost 3 bases and the J segment 11 bases; nucleotides outside the gene matches: 6. CDR3 length: 13 amino acids. The CDR3 DNA sequence: TGTGCCAGCAGCTTGACAGGGGGCAAGTTCGCTTTCTTT. Its translation: CASSLTGGKFAFF.

Regarding this clonotype: A read error is possible here, since a much larger clone lies one base away. V is TRBV7-3 and J is TRBJ2-5, with D tentatively TRBD2 (5 bases). Per germline, CDR1 SGHTA and CDR2 FQGTGA. With 0 bases removed from V and 0 bases from J, the gap between germline ends came to 8 bases. The CDR3 has 15 amino acids. The CDR3 sequence: CASSLTASHQETQYF. The CDR3 coding sequence is TGTGCCAGCAGCTTAACGGCTAGCCACCAAGAGACCCAGTACTTC.

This clonotype has at least ten counts. The V call is TRBV7-9, the J call TRBJ2-1; TRBD2 is a possible D gene (6 bases). Germline V lookup: CDR1 SEHNR, CDR2 FQNEAQ (reference sequence). The CDR3 spans 15 residues. V lost 5 bases and J lost 3, with 14 bases in between. Here the CDR3 reads CASSLPGLNYNEQFF. Here the CDR3 DNA reads TGTGCCAGCAGCCTCCCGGGACTCAACTACAATGAGCAGTTCTTC.

This clonotype came up a few times. The gene calls are TRBV6-2 or TRBV6-3 and TRBJ2-2; TRBD1 might be the D (7 bases). CDR3 length: 17 amino acids. Germline values: CDR1 MNHEY, CDR2 SVGEGT. V gave up 7 bases and J gave up 3 bases, with 21 bases separating them. The CDR3 loop is CASILSGGTEDTGELFF. The CDR3 coding sequence is TGTGCCAGCATTCTCTCGGGCGGGACAGAAGACACCGGGGAGCTGTTTTTT.

This clonotype occurred many times. This rearrangement joins TRBV7-2 to TRBJ2-7; D remains unclear. This CDR3 region has 14 residues. Trimming pared 1 base from V and 1 base from J, leaving 8 bases between. Germline V gene lookup returns CDR1 SGHTA and CDR2 FQGNSA. The CDR3 DNA sequence: TGTGCCAGCAGCTTAGAGGCCCAGTCCTACGAGCAGTACGTC. Translated: CASSLEAQSYEQYV.

A word on this clonotype: The junction differs from germline at one of its ends, possibly a read error. The chain recombines TRBV7-7 with TRBJ2-3; 11 nucleotides align to TRBD2. The CDR3 consists of 18 residues. Germline CDR1 is SSHAT and CDR2 is FNYEAQ (reference sequence). CDR3 nucleotides: TGTGCTAGCAGCTTAACGATGCTAGCGGGGGGTAGCACAGATACGCAGTATTTT. Translating gives CASSLTMLAGGSTDTQYF.

This clonotype was recorded many times. The chain has TRBV7-2 and TRBJ2-1; TRBD1 is a possible D gene (5 bases). With 5 bases removed from V and 4 bases from J, the gap between germline ends came to 15 bases. Germline CDR1 is SGHTA and CDR2 is FQGNSA. The CDR3 is made up of 15 amino acids. CDR3 bases: TGTGCCAGCAGCCCAGAAGGGGCAAGATACAATGAGCAGTTCTTC. Translating gives CASSPEGARYNEQFF.

At least ten counts were recorded for this clonotype. The chain is built from TRBV12-3 or TRBV12-4 and TRBJ2-2; D may be TRBD1 (6 bases). There are 14 residues in the CDR3. Trimming took 8 bases from V and 4 from J, leaving 14 bases between them. The CDR3 DNA reads TGTGCCAGCGATCGAGGGGGAAGCACCGGGGAGCTGTTTTTT. This codes for CASDRGGSTGELFF.

With respect to this clonotype: Germline and junction disagree at one end, which may indicate a read error. CDR3 DNA: TGTGTCAGCATCTCCTGGGACAGAGGAAACTATGGCTACACCTTC. The encoded protein is CVSISWDRGNYGYTF. The chain couples TRBV28 to TRBJ1-2; 7 bases are shared with TRBD1. The CDR3 is 15 amino acids. Germline V gene data show CDR1 as MDHEN and CDR2 as SYDVKM.

The chain uses TRBV23-1 and TRBJ2-2; the match to TRBD2 covers 12 bases. TRBV23-1 is an ORF, and what it does is uncertain. There are 16 residues in the CDR3. After removal of 2 bases from V and 4 bases from J, the junction contained 2 bases not matched to a gene. DNA for the CDR3: TGCGCCAGCAGTCAACTAGCGGGGGGGCCCACCGGGGAGCTGTTTTTT. Amino acids: CASSQLAGGPTGELFF.

This CDR3 is CASSLDRGHFRNQPQHF. CDR3 DNA: TGTGCCAGCAGTTTAGACAGGGGGCATTTTCGGAATCAGCCCCAGCATTTT. This chain uses TRBV28 with TRBJ1-5, with 10 positions matching TRBD1. The CDR3 has 17 amino acids. The V and J ends lost 2 bases and 4 bases, in that order; junction bases with no gene match: 8. Germline V CDR1 and CDR2: MDHEN, SYDVKM.

In the case of this clonotype: This sequence may be a read error, since a much larger clone differs from it by one base. This sequence joins TRBV7-8 and TRBJ2-1, with D possibly TRBD2 on 6 matching bases. Per germline, CDR1 SGHVS and CDR2 FQNEAQ. This CDR3 contains 18 residues. CDR3 sequence (DNA): TGTGCCAACAGCTTAAGTGGAAACGGGGGAATCTACTACAATGAGCAGTTCTTC. This encodes CANSLSGNGGIYYNEQFF.

The rearrangement uses TRBV6-2 or TRBV6-3 and TRBJ2-2, with D hard to call. CDR1 is MNHEY and CDR2 is SVGEGT in the germline V gene. V was cut by 2 bases and J by 5 bases, with 9 bases left in between. The CDR3 consists of 14 residues. For the CDR3, the DNA is TGTGCCAGCAGTTACGTATCCCCTACCGGGGAGCTGTTTTTT. Amino acids: CASSYVSPTGELFF.

This clonotype has ten or more counts. The J gene is TRBJ1-2, the V gene TRBV7-8, with D possibly matching TRBD1 (5 bases). Per germline, CDR1 SGHVS and CDR2 FQNEAQ. The CDR3 loop spans 12 amino acids. The V gene lost 5 bases and the J gene lost 4 bases, with 8 bases spanning the gap. The CDR3 DNA is TGTGCCAGCAGCACACAGGCCTATGGCTACACCTTC. Its protein product is CASSTQAYGYTF.

The sample holds many counts of this clonotype. This sequence joins TRBV6-5 and TRBJ2-7, with 8 bases matching TRBD1. Germline CDR1 is MNHEY and CDR2 is SVGAGI. V gave up 4 bases and J gave up 2 bases; unmatched junction bases: 7. This CDR3 is 15 amino acids long. This CDR3 is CASSSRGTGPYEQYV. The DNA of the CDR3 is TGTGCCAGCAGTTCCCGCGGGACAGGACCCTACGAGCAGTACGTC.

This clonotype was seen a handful of times. The J gene is TRBJ2-3, the V gene TRBV20-1, with D perhaps assigned TRBD1 or TRBD2 (6 bases each). Trimming pared 1 base from V and 0 bases from J, leaving 17 bases between. This CDR3 is 17 amino acids long. Germline lookup yields CDR1 DFQATT and CDR2 SNEGSKA (reference sequence). This CDR3 reads CSARATQGGQSTDTQYF. The CDR3 DNA follows: TGCAGTGCTAGAGCTACCCAGGGAGGACAGAGCACAGATACGCAGTATTTT.

This chain connects TRBV2 to TRBJ1-2; perhaps TRBD1 as D (6 bases). The CDR3 has 13 amino acids. V lost 7 bases and J lost 3, with 12 bases in between. Germline V gene sequence: CDR1 SNHLY, CDR2 FYNNEI. Written as DNA, the CDR3 is TGTGCCAGCACCGGGACACCATACTATGGCTACACCTTC. Translating gives CASTGTPYYGYTF.

The chain joins TRBV2 to TRBJ1-1, with a possible D match to TRBD1 (5 bases). Germline lookup yields CDR1 SNHLY and CDR2 FYNNEI. The CDR3 has 13 residues. V dropped 3 bases and J dropped 3 bases, with 8 bases sitting between them. The CDR3 sequence is CASSEGTYTEAFF. The CDR3 nucleotides read TGTGCCAGCAGTGAGGGGACGTACACTGAAGCTTTCTTT.

V is TRBV29-1 and J is TRBJ2-3; D may correspond to TRBD1 or TRBD2 (5 bases each). The CDR3 totals 12 residues. Germline-derived CDR1 and CDR2 are SQVTM and ANQGSEA. Trimming shortened V by 2 bases and J by 8 bases, and 11 bases separated the two germline ends. CDR3 loop: CSVELSGGTQYF. The CDR3 region has the DNA TGCAGCGTTGAACTTAGTGGGGGTACGCAGTATTTT.

The V gene is TRBV10-2, the J gene TRBJ2-1, with TRBD2 matching over 10 bases. The CDR3 runs to 15 residues. Germline V lookup: CDR1 WSHSY, CDR2 SAAADI. The ends lost 6 bases at V and 2 bases at J; junction bases unmatched: 4. The CDR3 spells CASRKRGGPYNEQFF. The CDR3 coding sequence is TGCGCCAGCAGGAAGCGGGGGGGTCCCTACAATGAGCAGTTCTTC.

The chain employs TRBV7-9 and TRBJ2-2; 7 bases match TRBD1. CDR3 length equals 15 residues. The germline V gene has CDR1 SEHNR and CDR2 FQNEAQ (reference sequence). V shed 5 bases, J shed 5 bases, and the junction held 8 bases outside the gene matches. In nucleotides, the CDR3 is TGTGCCAGCAGCCTGACAGGGATATGGACCGGGGAGCTGTTTTTT. Translation: CASSLTGIWTGELFF. The complete variable domain, with remaining parts taken from reference TRBV7-9 and TRBJ2-2, reads DTGVSQNPRHKITKRGQNVTFRCDPISEHNRLYWYRQTLGQGPEFLTYFQNEAQLEKSRLLSDRFSAERPKGSFSTLEIQRTEQGDSAMYLCASSLTGIWTGELFFGEGSRLTVL.

The chain combines TRBV2 with TRBJ2-1; either TRBD1 or TRBD2 may supply D (5 bases each). The CDR3 sequence is 13 residues long. CDR1 and CDR2 from the germline V gene are SNHLY and FYNNEI. Deletions cut 8 bases from V and 3 bases from J, with 11 bases between. The CDR3 sequence: CASGGGRYNEQFF. The CDR3 bases are TGTGCCAGCGGTGGGGGACGCTACAATGAGCAGTTCTTC.

The gene calls are TRBV7-4 and TRBJ2-7, with a tentative D call TRBD1 (6 bases). V was pared by 5 bases and J by 3 bases, with 8 bases between. The CDR3 is made up of 12 amino acids. Germline CDR1 is SGHVT and CDR2 is SQSDAQ. The CDR3 bases are TGTGCCAGCAGCATGGACAGCTACGAGCAGTACTTC. It codes for CASSMDSYEQYF.

Many counts were recorded for this clonotype. CDR3 in amino acids: CASSWGQGTYEQYF. For the CDR3, the DNA is TGTGCCAGCAGCTGGGGACAGGGGACCTACGAGCAGTACTTC. The chain has TRBV11-1 and TRBJ2-7; TRBD1 aligns across 10 bases. The CDR3 consists of 14 residues. CDR1 is SGHAT, CDR2 FQDESV, per germline (reference sequence). The V gene end was trimmed by 4 bases and the J gene end by 2 bases; junction bases not matched to a gene: 2. The whole variable domain, remainder taken from reference TRBV11-1 and TRBJ2-7, is EAEVAQSPRYKITEKSQAVAFWCDPISGHATLYWYRQILGQGPELLVQFQDESVVDDSQLPKDRFSAERLKGVDSTLKIQPAELGDSAMYLCASSWGQGTYEQYFGPGTRLTVT.

This clonotype was detected a few times. The rearrangement uses TRBV6-5 and TRBJ2-1; the match to TRBD1 covers 10 bases. This CDR3 has 16 amino acids. Unmatched junction bases numbered 7, after V lost 4 bases and J lost 4 bases. Germline CDR1 reads MNHEY; CDR2 reads SVGAGI. The CDR3 loop reads CASSSPRDRGYNEQFF. CDR3 DNA: TGTGCCAGCAGTTCCCCCCGGGACAGGGGATACAATGAGCAGTTCTTC.